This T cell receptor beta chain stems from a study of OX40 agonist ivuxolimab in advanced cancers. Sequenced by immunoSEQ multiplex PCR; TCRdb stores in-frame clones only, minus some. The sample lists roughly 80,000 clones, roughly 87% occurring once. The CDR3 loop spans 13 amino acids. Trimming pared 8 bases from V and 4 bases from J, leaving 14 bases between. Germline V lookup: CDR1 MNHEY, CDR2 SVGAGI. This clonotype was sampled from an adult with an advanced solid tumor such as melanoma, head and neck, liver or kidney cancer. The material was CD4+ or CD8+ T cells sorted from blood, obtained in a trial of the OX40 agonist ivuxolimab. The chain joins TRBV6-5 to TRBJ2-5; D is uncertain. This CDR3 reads CASSFGLGETQYF. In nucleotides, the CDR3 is TGTGCCAGCTCCTTCGGCCTGGGAGAGACCCAGTACTTC.